The 3 T cell receptor beta chains below were found in one sample sequenced in a study of radiotherapy plus CTLA-4 blockade in lung cancer. Only in-frame clones appear in the TCRdb table, and some are missing; sequencing was by immunoSEQ multiplex PCR. The sample consists of around 72,000 clones, roughly three quarters of them appearing once. The sequenced sample was peripheral blood, obtained from a patient treated with radiotherapy plus ipilimumab. Receptor source: a human donor with non-small cell lung cancer who had a complete response to radiotherapy plus ipilimumab.

The chain combines TRBV6-5 with TRBJ1-1; TRBD1 might be the D (6 bases). Germline CDR1 reads MNHEY; CDR2 reads SVGAGI. Trimming pared 8 bases from V and 1 base from J, leaving 17 bases between. The CDR3 runs to 15 residues. CDR3: CASVPGGGPNTEAFF. The CDR3 nucleotides are TGTGCCAGCGTTCCTGGCGGGGGCCCGAACACTGAAGCTTTCTTT.

The chain recombines TRBV4-1 with TRBJ2-3; 7 bases align to TRBD2. J was trimmed by 3 bases and V by 2 bases; bases with no gene match: 2. The CDR3 is 14 amino acids. Germline V gene data show CDR1 as MGHRA and CDR2 as YSYEKL. The CDR3 DNA reads TGCGCCAGCAGCCAAACGGGGGGAACAGATACGCAGTATTTT. Translating gives CASSQTGGTDTQYF.

The V call is TRBV7-8, the J call TRBJ1-2; TRBD1 might be the D (5 bases). The CDR3 consists of 13 residues. Germline loops: CDR1 SGHVS, CDR2 FQNEAQ. V dropped 5 bases and J dropped 7 bases, with 14 bases sitting between them. The DNA of the CDR3 is TGTGCCAGCAGCCTGGGGGTCGCGGCTGGCTACACCTTC. The encoded protein is CASSLGVAAGYTF.